These 27 T cell receptor beta chains were sequenced from one sample in a study of blood T cell repertoires in COVID-19. Some clones are missing from TCRdb's copy, which holds only in-frame ones; the method was immunoSEQ multiplex PCR. The sample contains 200,000 to 250,000 clones, 86% of which appear only once. What was sequenced was peripheral blood. All receptors come from a woman younger than 45 who had recovered from COVID-19.

Here the CDR3 reads CAWSVKQLLNYGYTF. Written as DNA, the CDR3 is TGTGCCTGGAGTGTAAAACAGCTACTTAACTATGGCTACACCTTC. The rearrangement joins TRBV30 to TRBJ1-2; D call uncertain. From germline, CDR1 is GTSNPN and CDR2 SVGIG (reference sequence). The CDR3 loop spans 15 amino acids. Between the trimmed V and J ends, which lost 0 bases and 1 base, there was a span of 12 bases.

The genes are TRBV5-1 and TRBJ2-7; unclear D gene. Trimming shortened V by 3 bases and J by 3 bases, and 7 bases separated the two germline ends. This CDR3 region has 12 residues. Germline V CDR1 and CDR2: SGHRS, YFSETQ. The CDR3 DNA sequence: TGCGCCAGCAGCTCCACTAACTACGAGCAGTACTTC. Amino acid sequence: CASSSTNYEQYF.

This clone was seen a handful of times. V is TRBV7-9 and J is TRBJ1-1, with TRBD1 as a possible D gene (6 bases). Trimming took 5 bases from V and 1 from J, leaving 14 bases between them. Germline-derived CDR1 and CDR2 are SEHNR and FQNEAQ (reference sequence). The CDR3 loop spans 15 amino acids. Here the CDR3 DNA reads TGTGCCAGCAGCCTAAACCGAGGGGGGAACACTGAAGCTTTCTTT. Translating it yields CASSLNRGGNTEAFF.

The chain links TRBV12-3 or TRBV12-4 to TRBJ1-2, with unresolved D. Trimming removed 10 bases at V and 10 bases at J, with 16 bases between. This CDR3 is built from 11 residues. The CDR3 region is CATELREHYTF. The CDR3, as DNA: TGTGCCACTGAACTAAGGGAGCACTACACCTTC.

This clone was seen only a few times. The chain employs TRBV27 and TRBJ1-6; D not resolved. Germline V lookup: CDR1 MNHEY, CDR2 SMNVEV (reference sequence). The CDR3 runs to 17 residues. V was trimmed by 6 bases and J by 0 bases, leaving 15 bases between them. The CDR3 DNA reads TGTGCCAGCAGCTATTGGGTGGGGAGCTCCTATAATTCACCCCTCCACTTT. Its protein is CASSYWVGSSYNSPLHF.

The J gene is TRBJ2-7, the V gene TRBV4-1; tentatively, D is TRBD2 (5 bases). This CDR3 is built from 16 residues. Trimming cost V 1 base and J 0 bases, with 13 bases left between them. The germline gives CDR1 MGHRA, CDR2 YSYEKL. The CDR3 spells CASSQVATGSSYEQYF. The CDR3 nucleotides read TGCGCCAGCAGCCAAGTAGCGACGGGGAGCTCCTACGAGCAGTACTTC.

This chain links TRBV4-1 with TRBJ2-7, with 7 bases matching TRBD1. Trimming cost V 0 bases and J 3 bases; bases outside gene matches: 2. Germline V gene sequence: CDR1 MGHRA, CDR2 YSYEKL. The CDR3 covers 14 residues. In DNA form, the CDR3 reads TGCGCCAGCAGCCAAGAGACAGGGTACTACGAGCAGTACTTC. This encodes CASSQETGYYEQYF.

The rearrangement uses TRBV12-5 and TRBJ1-1; D not resolved. The V end was cut by 1 base, the J end by 0 bases, with 6 bases between. CDR1 and CDR2 from the germline V gene are LGHNT and FRNRAP. This CDR3 is built from 14 residues. The CDR3 DNA follows: TGTGCTAGTGGTTTGGGACACCTGAACACTGAAGCTTTCTTT. Translating it yields CASGLGHLNTEAFF.

The gene calls are TRBV5-4 and TRBJ2-5, with 9 positions matching TRBD1. Looked up from germline, CDR1 is SGHNT and CDR2 is YYREEE (reference sequence). This CDR3 is built from 14 residues. After removal of 6 bases from V and 2 bases from J, the junction contained 5 bases not matched to a gene. The CDR3 DNA sequence: TGTGCCAGCACGGGACAGGGCACTCAAGAGACCCAGTACTTC. It yields the protein CASTGQGTQETQYF.

The chain employs TRBV6-5 and TRBJ2-3; D gene uncertain. Looked up from germline, CDR1 is MNHEY and CDR2 is SVGAGI. The CDR3 extends over 13 amino acids. Trimming pared 6 bases from V and 2 bases from J, leaving 9 bases between. CDR3 residues: CASRTVITDTQYF. The CDR3 nucleotides read TGTGCCAGCAGAACAGTAATCACAGATACGCAGTATTTT.

The V gene is TRBV7-9, the J gene TRBJ2-3, with 12 positions matching TRBD2. Germline CDR1 and CDR2: SEHNR and FQNEAQ (reference sequence). This CDR3 spans 16 amino acids. Germline trimming cut 6 bases from V and 4 bases from J; bases unmatched to any gene: 8. The CDR3 coding sequence is TGTGCCAGCAGATCTAGCGGGGGGGCCTTGCCAGATACGCAGTATTTT. Protein sequence: CASRSSGGALPDTQYF.

V usage is TRBV7-9 and J usage is TRBJ1-1; 7 bases are shared with TRBD1. Germline V gene sequence: CDR1 SEHNR, CDR2 FQNEAQ (reference sequence). The length of the CDR3 is 19 residues. Trimming removed 5 bases from V and 0 bases from J; junction bases left unmatched: 18. The CDR3 DNA reads TGTGCCAGCAGCCATCCAATCGGGGACAGAGGATTTATGAACACTGAAGCTTTCTTT. Amino acids: CASSHPIGDRGFMNTEAFF.

There are a few counts of this clone. This sequence joins TRBV6-6 and TRBJ2-2, with 8 bases lining up with TRBD2. Germline assignment: CDR1 MNHNY and CDR2 SVGAGI (reference sequence). This CDR3 region has 13 residues. The V and J ends lost 7 bases and 5 bases, in that order; junction bases with no gene match: 3. The CDR3 DNA is TGTGCCAGCACTAGCGGGTCGACCGGGGAGCTGTTTTTT. This encodes CASTSGSTGELFF.

The V call is TRBV4-2, the J call TRBJ1-4, with D possibly matching TRBD1 (6 bases). The CDR3 loop spans 14 amino acids. Germline CDR1 LGHNA, CDR2 YNFKEQ. The V end lost 4 bases, the J end lost 12 bases, and 18 bases lay between the germline ends. CDR3 amino acids: CASSLGGPGFELFF. CDR3 bases: TGTGCCAGCAGCCTCGGGGGGCCGGGATTCGAACTGTTTTTT.

The chain joins TRBV4-1 to TRBJ1-2, with 11 bases aligning to TRBD1. V shed 4 bases and J 8 bases; nucleotides not matched to a gene: 6. The CDR3 is 14 amino acids. Germline CDR1 is MGHRA and CDR2 is YSYEKL. The CDR3 sequence: CASSPRDRGVGYTF. CDR3 sequence (DNA): TGCGCCAGCAGCCCTCGGGACAGGGGGGTCGGCTACACCTTC.

This rearrangement joins TRBV5-1 to TRBJ2-3; 11 nucleotides agree with TRBD2. After removal of 4 bases from V and 9 bases from J, the junction contained 16 bases not matched to a gene. This CDR3 comprises 17 residues. Germline V gene sequence: CDR1 SGHRS, CDR2 YFSETQ. CDR3 sequence (DNA): TGCGCCAGCAGCCCTCTGGGGGCTAGCGGGGGGCGGGAGACGCAGTATTTT. Protein: CASSPLGASGGRETQYF.

The rearrangement uses TRBV6-5 and TRBJ1-2, with TRBD1 matching 7 bases. This CDR3 has 14 residues. J was trimmed by 8 bases and V by 6 bases; bases with no gene match: 12. From germline, CDR1 is MNHEY and CDR2 SVGAGI. CDR3 coding DNA: TGTGCCAGCAGGCTTGACAGGGCCCAGAGGGGCTACACCTTC. The encoded protein is CASRLDRAQRGYTF.

The chain uses TRBV6-5 and TRBJ1-3; D is possibly TRBD1 (6 bases). The V end lost 6 bases, the J end lost 6 bases, and 15 bases lay between the germline ends. The CDR3 is 14 amino acids. Germline V gene lookup returns CDR1 MNHEY and CDR2 SVGAGI. CDR3 loop: CASSLQGYENTIYF. The CDR3 nucleotides read TGTGCCAGCAGCCTTCAGGGGTATGAAAACACCATATATTTT.

The chain combines TRBV13 with TRBJ2-7, with 9 nucleotides matching TRBD1. The CDR3 runs 17 residues. The V segment lost 0 bases and the J segment 3 bases; nucleotides outside the gene matches: 9. The germline V gene has CDR1 PRHDT and CDR2 FYEKMQ (reference sequence). CDR3 DNA sequence: TGTGCCAGCAGCTTAGGCCCCGGGACAGGGCTCGTCTACGAGCAGTACTTC. This translates into CASSLGPGTGLVYEQYF.

This chain connects TRBV7-9 to TRBJ1-2; TRBD1 agrees at 7 bases. This CDR3 region has 14 residues. Per germline, CDR1 SEHNR and CDR2 FQNEAQ (reference sequence). With 1 base clipped from V and 6 bases from J, the junction kept 5 bases outside the gene matches. In nucleotides, the CDR3 is TGTGCCAGCAGCTTAGTGTCTACAGGGGATGGCTACACCTTC. It specifies CASSLVSTGDGYTF.

This sequence joins TRBV10-3 and TRBJ2-3, with 11 nucleotides matching TRBD1. J gave up 4 bases and V 8 bases, and 8 bases lay outside the gene matches. Germline V gives CDR1 ENHRY, CDR2 SYGVKD. The CDR3 extends over 15 amino acids. The CDR3 is CAIGNRDRGADTQYF. The DNA for the CDR3 is TGTGCCATCGGGAACCGGGACAGGGGGGCAGATACGCAGTATTTT.

The chain employs TRBV18 and TRBJ1-3; possible D gene TRBD1, 6 bases. V lost 0 bases and J lost 0, with 15 bases in between. Per the germline V gene, CDR1 is KGHSH and CDR2 is LQKENI. The CDR3 is made up of 18 amino acids. The CDR3 region is CASSPPLGQLYSGNTIYF. The CDR3 DNA is TGTGCCAGCTCACCACCTCTCGGACAGCTTTACTCTGGAAACACCATATATTTT.

The chain has TRBV4-2 and TRBJ2-7, with D possibly matching TRBD2 (5 bases). This CDR3 has 14 residues. Trimming left V 2 bases short and J 2 bases short, with 10 bases between. CDR1 and CDR2 from the germline V gene are LGHNA and YNFKEQ. The chain's CDR3 is CASSQTSGAYEQYF. The CDR3 DNA reads TGTGCCAGCAGCCAAACAAGCGGTGCCTACGAGCAGTACTTC.

This clone appeared a few times. The chain carries TRBV18 and TRBJ1-1, with D perhaps matching TRBD1 (5 bases). Trimming cost V 2 bases and J 4 bases, with 17 bases left between them. The germline V gene encodes CDR1 KGHSH and CDR2 LQKENI. The CDR3 sequence is 16 residues long. DNA of the CDR3: TGTGCCAGCTCACCAGTAGGTGAATGGGGGGGCACTGAAGCTTTCTTT. Its translation: CASSPVGEWGGTEAFF.

The J gene is TRBJ2-5, the V gene TRBV9; TRBD1 is a possible D gene (6 bases). Per germline, CDR1 SGDLS and CDR2 YYNGEE. Trimming took off 3 bases at V and 5 bases at J, with 11 bases between the two ends. CDR3 length: 13 residues. The CDR3 sequence: CASSEGVEETQYF. DNA for the CDR3: TGTGCCAGCAGCGAGGGGGTTGAGGAGACCCAGTACTTC.

The DNA for the CDR3 is TGTGCCAGCAGCTCGCCGGGACTCCCGAGGAATGAGCAGTTCTTC. This translates into CASSSPGLPRNEQFF. The chain is built from TRBV5-8 and TRBJ2-1; D perhaps matches TRBD2 (6 bases). Germline V gene data show CDR1 as SGHTS and CDR2 as YDEGEE. V was trimmed by 3 bases and J by 7 bases, leaving 17 bases between them. This CDR3 spans 15 amino acids.

The count of this clone is one. V usage is TRBV9 and J usage is TRBJ1-1; D is possibly TRBD1 (5 bases). Germline V lookup: CDR1 SGDLS, CDR2 YYNGEE. V dropped 7 bases and J dropped 0 bases, with 25 bases sitting between them. CDR3 length equals 18 residues. The CDR3 loop is CASSVGERGRGMNTEAFF. DNA of the CDR3: TGTGCCAGCTCCGTAGGGGAAAGGGGCCGGGGGATGAACACTGAAGCTTTCTTT.